A selection of T cell receptor beta chains follows, all from one sample in a study of tumor and adjacent non-tumor tissue in lung cancer. TCRdb independently ran MiXCR on the multiplex PCR reads; one entry per CDR3 protein. The repertoire holds 120,000 or so distinct CDR3 sequences, nearly 85% seen once, with approximately 22% in the top ten. Sequences were obtained from lung tumor tissue. All receptors derive from a man in his 70s with non-small cell lung cancer. CDR3s include the opening cysteine and the closing phenylalanine or tryptophan. D genes are given only for firm matches. Rows give clone size only sometimes, using once, few, many, or a class for an expanded clone.

TGCGCCAGCTGCCAAGTTGCTACCCTTGGGGATGAGCAATTCTTC CASCQVATLGDEQFF . TRBJ2-1 TRBV4-3 .
TGTGCCAGCAGTGTTGACTCTTATGGCTACACCTTC CASSVDSYGYTF many TRBJ1-2 TRBV6-1 .
TGCAGCGTTGGGGCAACTGGGATGTACGAGCAGTACTTC CSVGATGMYEQYF . TRBJ2-7 TRBV29-1 .
TGCAGTGCTATCGATGGAAGAACTGTAGCTTTCTTT CSAIDGRTVAFF . TRBJ1-1 TRBV20-1 .
TGCGCCAGCAGGCGGGATAAAAGAACTGATGAAAAACTGTTTTTT CASRRDKRTDEKLFF . TRBJ1-4 TRBV4-1 .
TGTGCCAACAGTGAGGACCGGGACACCTACAATGAGCAGTTCTTC CANSEDRDTYNEQFF . TRBJ2-1 TRBV6-1 .
TGCAGGGTTGAGAAAAGCGAGACCCAGTACTTC CRVEKSETQYF . TRBJ2-5 TRBV29-1 .
TGTGACAGCAGTTTAGGGGACGTCGGGCCCACAGATACGCAGTATTTT CDSSLGDVGPTDTQYF once TRBJ2-3 TRBV12-3/TRBV12-4 .
TGTGCTAGCAGCCGAGACATCATCTACGAGCAGTACTTC CASSRDIIYEQYF . TRBJ2-7 TRBV11-3 .
TGTGCCACCAGCAGATTACCGGGAGAGGCGATGGCTAGCGTGAGAGATACGCAGTATTTT CATSRLPGEAMASVRDTQYF once TRBJ2-3 TRBV15 .
TGTACCAACAGCTTAGGATCGAGGCCGGAGACCCAGTACTTC CTNSLGSRPETQYF . TRBJ2-5 TRBV7-8 .
TGTGCCTTCGGCAGGAGACTAGCAGGTTCTTGCGAGCAGTACTTC CAFGRRLAGSCEQYF . TRBJ2-7 TRBV6-5 TRBD2
TGCGCCAGCAGTCCAGACGGGGGGGTTAACACCGGGGAGATGTTTTTT CASSPDGGVNTGEMFF . TRBJ2-2 TRBV10-2 TRBD2
TGTCCCAGCAGTTATGGGAGCTCCTATAATTCACCTCTCCACTTT CPSSYGSSYNSPLHF . TRBJ1-6 TRBV6-6 .
TGTGTCAGTATCACTTACAACGGGGAGCTGTTTTTT CVSITYNGELFF . TRBJ2-2 TRBV12-3/TRBV12-4 .
TGTGCCACCAGTCTAACCCTTTTGGATCCTGAGCAATTCTTC CATSLTLLDPEQFF . TRBJ2-1 TRBV28 .
TGCAGTGTTGGACTAGCGGGAGGGTGGGCAGTTACGCAGTATTTT CSVGLAGGWAVTQYF . TRBJ2-3 TRBV29-1 TRBD2
TGCGCCAGCAGGCAACATAGGGGGCAAGAGACCCGGTACTTC CASRQHRGQETRYF . TRBJ2-5 TRBV4-1 TRBD1
TGCGCCAGCAGCCTAACCTCGCCTCCTTACGGGCAGTACTTC CASSLTSPPYGQYF . TRBJ2-7 TRBV5-1 .
TGTGCCAGCAGTACCCCTCGGGGGAGCACAGATACGCACTTTTTT CASSTPRGSTDTHFF once TRBJ2-3 TRBV6-1 .
TGTGCCAGCACTGTCGGGGTTCCGTCCTACGATCAGTACTTC CASTVGVPSYDQYF . TRBJ2-7 TRBV6-1 .
TGTGCCAGCAGTTCCCATCGGGGACAGGGGTCCTACGAGCAGTACTTC CASSSHRGQGSYEQYF many TRBJ2-7 TRBV28 TRBD1
TGTGACAGCAGCTTAGGCGAGGGCCAGTACGGGGAACTGTTTTTT CDSSLGEGQYGELFF . TRBJ2-2 TRBV11-3 .
TGTGCCAGAAGCGGGACAGATTTGTCGAACACTGAAGCTTTCTTT CARSGTDLSNTEAFF . TRBJ1-1 TRBV5-6 TRBD1
TGTGCCAGAAGTTCTATCGGGAGGGCCCCAAATGAGCAGTTCTTC CARSSIGRAPNEQFF . TRBJ2-1 TRBV6-2/TRBV6-3 TRBD2
TGCGCCAGCAGCCAAGGCCTAGCGGGAGCTGAATACAATGAGCAATTCTTC CASSQGLAGAEYNEQFF . TRBJ2-1 TRBV4-3 TRBD2
TGTGCCAACAGCTTAGCGCGGGAGGGATCCCAGTATTTC CANSLAREGSQYF once TRBJ2-5 TRBV11-1 TRBD2
TGTGCCAGCACCTACAGGTGGCGAATTGAAGCTTTCTTT CASTYRWRIEAFF once TRBJ1-1 TRBV6-2/TRBV6-3 .
TGTTCCACCACACATTTACTCAGGGGGCTCAACACTGAAGCTTTCTTT CSTTHLLRGLNTEAFF once TRBJ1-1 TRBV28 TRBD1
TGCGCCAGCAGCTTGGGGGGGGCCTACAACGAGCAGTACTTC CASSLGGAYNEQYF few TRBJ2-7 TRBV5-1 .
TGTGCCAGCAGTCCCGCGCTGAACAGGGGGCCCTACGACAAGTACTTC CASSPALNRGPYDKYF . TRBJ2-7 TRBV6-2/TRBV6-3 TRBD1
TGTGCCAGCAGTTTTTACTACAATTCACCCCTCCACTTT CASSFYYNSPLHF many TRBJ1-6 TRBV12-3/TRBV12-4 .
TGTGCCAACAGCTTGAATAGGGGCAGTGAGCAGTTCTTC CANSLNRGSEQFF . TRBJ2-1 TRBV11-2 .
TGTGCCATCAGCCTAGGGAGCGGGGGACGAGATACGCAGTATTTT CAISLGSGGRDTQYF . TRBJ2-3 TRBV10-3 TRBD2
TGTGCCAGCGGTTACCGGGGTGTTCGTAACTATGACTACACCTTC CASGYRGVRNYDYTF . TRBJ1-2 TRBV6-5 .
TGTGCCAACAGGAAGGAAGAGACCCAGTACTTC CANRKEETQYF . TRBJ2-5 TRBV10-3 .
TGTGCCAGCAGTTTGGGTAGCGGGGTGGTTTATAGTGAGCAGTTCTTC CASSLGSGVVYSEQFF . TRBJ2-1 TRBV5-4 TRBD2
TGTGCCAGCAGCTGGGCCCGAGGGAGAGGCACGGGGGAGCTGTTTTTT CASSWARGRGTGELFF . TRBJ2-2 TRBV6-5 .
TGTACCAGTAACTTGAAATGGGGGGGAAATTCACCCCTCCACTTT CTSNLKWGGNSPLHF . TRBJ1-6 TRBV5-6 .
TGTGCCAACAGTTACCAGACAGAGGGGGCCTATGACTACACCTTC CANSYQTEGAYDYTF . TRBJ1-2 TRBV6-5 TRBD1
TGTGCCAGCAGCTCTATCCTATGCATTAGCAATCAGCCCCAGCATTTT CASSSILCISNQPQHF . TRBJ1-5 TRBV6-2/TRBV6-3 .
TGTGCCAGCAGCTCGACAGGGAGGATTAGCGGAACCTACGATCAGTACTTC CASSSTGRISGTYDQYF . TRBJ2-7 TRBV5-5 .
TGTGCCAGCAAGAGCAGTGGGACGCCGAACACCGGGGAGTTGTTTTTT CASKSSGTPNTGELFF once TRBJ2-2 TRBV12-3/TRBV12-4 .
TGTGCGAGCAGTTTTGGGGATAGACAAGAGACCCAGTACTTC CASSFGDRQETQYF . TRBJ2-5 TRBV12-3/TRBV12-4 .
TGTGCCAGCAGCTTGACATTTAGCTCCTACGATGAACAGTTCTTC CASSLTFSSYDEQFF once TRBJ2-1 TRBV5-5 .
TGTGCTAGCAGATCTGGACAGGGGAGATGTGAAGAACTGTTTTTT CASRSGQGRCEELFF . TRBJ1-4 TRBV6-5 TRBD1
TGTGCCAACACCTGTCGGGAAGTAAGCACAGAAACGCAGTATTTT CANTCREVSTETQYF . TRBJ2-3 TRBV11-3 .
TGTACCAGCACTGAGCTTTCGGGGGGCGCGCATCAGCCCCAGCATTTT CTSTELSGGAHQPQHF once TRBJ1-5 TRBV6-1 .
TGCGCCAGCAGCCAAGGAGGGGGTTCTGAAAAACAGTACTTC CASSQGGGSEKQYF once TRBJ2-7 TRBV4-1 .
TGTGCCAGCAGTGAAGGTAGCGGGAGGTGGGATACGCATTATTTT CASSEGSGRWDTHYF . TRBJ2-3 TRBV6-1 TRBD2
TGTGCCAGCAAATTGGGGCGAAACACCGGGGAGCTGTTTTTT CASKLGRNTGELFF . TRBJ2-2 TRBV6-2/TRBV6-3 .
TGTGCCAGCAGTGTACACATGGGGAATTCGCAGTATTTT CASSVHMGNSQYF . TRBJ2-3 TRBV6-2/TRBV6-3 .
TGTGCCGGCAGCCAAGGAAATTCACCCCTCTACTTT CAGSQGNSPLYF . TRBJ1-6 TRBV12-3/TRBV12-4 .
TGTGCCAGCAGTCAGGTGTACAGTCACCGGTCCTACGAGCAGTACTTC CASSQVYSHRSYEQYF . TRBJ2-7 TRBV28 .